Listed here are 3 T cell receptor beta chains from one sample, sequenced in a study of T cell responses to AZD1222 COVID-19 vaccine. Here immunoSEQ multiplex PCR was the method, and the copy in TCRdb shows in-frame clones only, minus some. The table shows tens of thousands of clones, with around 90% occurring only once. The sequences come from peripheral blood, collected on day 0 of AZD1222 vaccination. The receptors were sampled from an adult in good health.

In its sample, this clone was seen once. The genes are TRBV29-1 and TRBJ2-7, with 7 bases that match TRBD2. Losses at the gene ends were 4 bases for V and 2 bases for J; bases not matched to a gene: 8. In germline, CDR1 is SQVTM, CDR2 ANQGSEA. The CDR3 sequence is 14 residues long. The CDR3 spells CSVVTSAVTYEQYF. The CDR3 DNA is TGCAGCGTTGTAACTAGCGCCGTGACCTACGAGCAGTACTTC.

The chain couples TRBV5-3 to TRBJ2-6; TRBD1 matches 9 bases. TRBV5-3 belongs to the ORF category, with a function that is uncertain. The CDR3 totals 19 residues. Trimming cost V 0 bases and J 1 base; bases outside gene matches: 8. The CDR3 loop reads CARSLAGQGLYSGANVLTF. CDR3 DNA sequence: TGTGCCAGAAGCTTGGCCGGACAGGGGCTATATTCTGGGGCCAACGTCCTGACTTTC.

The V gene is TRBV9, the J gene TRBJ2-2, with D possibly TRBD1 on 5 matching bases. CDR3 length equals 14 residues. Germline V gene sequence: CDR1 SGDLS, CDR2 YYNGEE. The V end lost 4 bases, the J end lost 1 base, and 8 bases lay between the germline ends. The CDR3 protein is CASSSRGNTGELFF. In DNA, the CDR3 is TGTGCCAGCAGCTCAAGGGGGAACACCGGGGAGCTGTTTTTT.